This T cell receptor (beta chain) was captured by sequencing in a study of cytomegalovirus exposure and HLA in healthy donors. Study context: The 90 to 150 validation repertoires and the roughly 680 first-cohort repertoires shared a platform, a later analysis reported.

The study's findings and limits: The study labeled more than 150 TCR beta chains cytomegalovirus-associated. Three chains linked to CMV were shown in vitro to be specific for CMV antigens.

Clones were read by immunoSEQ multiplex PCR, and TCRdb kept only the in-frame ones, dropping some. The sample carries about 360,000 clones, 80% to 90% recorded once. Germline CDR1 reads WNHNN; CDR2 reads SYGVQD (reference sequence). The ends were cut back, 8 bases at V and 6 bases at J, with 11 bases in the middle. The CDR3 is 13 residues long. Concerning this clone itself: What it binds is not known.

The TCR was taken from a woman aged 18 to 35 in good health and CMV-seronegative. The V and J genes are TRBV10-1 and TRBJ1-6, with D hard to call. Sequences were obtained from PBMCs. CDR3: CASAGSLNSPLHF. In nucleotides, the CDR3 is TGCGCCAGCGCGGGGTCCCTTAATTCACCCCTCCACTTT.